A single TCR beta chain is shown here with its context. Germline V gene lookup returns CDR1 LNHNV and CDR2 YYDKDF (reference sequence). With 2 bases removed from V and 4 bases from J, the gap between germline ends came to 12 bases. The CDR3 runs 15 residues. This sample was included in a study of CD8 T cells in Susac syndrome. A quantity of about 0.5 to 1 ug RNA underwent reverse transcription using random hexamers. A single record per CDR3 protein comes from TCRdb applying MiXCR to the immunoSEQ multiplex PCR reads. The sample has about 24,000 distinct CDR3 sequences; around 93% are singletons. The sample taken for sequencing was CD8+ T cells from PBMCs. The V call is TRBV15, the J call TRBJ1-5; D gene uncertain. This clonotype originated in a human donor with Susac syndrome. The CDR3 DNA sequence: TGTGCCACCAGCAGACGGTCCCAAGGGAATCAGCCCCAGCATTTT. It yields the protein CATSRRSQGNQPQHF. The whole variable domain, filled in from reference TRBV15 and TRBJ1-5, reads DAMVIQNPRYQVTQFGKPVTLSCSQTLNHNVMYWYQQKSSQAPKLLFHYYDKDFNNEADTPDNFQSRRPNTSFCFLDIRSPGLGDTAMYLCATSRRSQGNQPQHFGDGTRLSIL.